The rows below give T cell receptor beta chains drawn from one sample of a study of blood T cell repertoires in COVID-19. Libraries were prepared by immunoSEQ multiplex PCR; TCRdb keeps only in-frame clonotypes and omits some of them. The table records 140,000 to 150,000 clones, 78% of them present only once. The sample was peripheral blood. The source is a woman aged 60-75 years with acute or convalescent COVID-19. Each CDR3 is given with its conserved first and last residue. Fields, in order: J gene, V gene, clone size, CDR3 protein. Expanded clones are given a class, and other clones once, few, many or no size at all.

TRBJ2-1 | TRBV11-3 | NA | CASSLEGQGANEQFF
TRBJ2-1 | TRBV11-2 | once | CASSLDLQDEQFF
TRBJ1-2 | TRBV6-5 | NA | CASRPDTTYGYTF
TRBJ2-7 | TRBV5-4 | NA | CASSSKRESREQYF
TRBJ2-3 | TRBV9 | NA | CASSRGLADLTDTQYF
TRBJ2-2 | TRBV5-1 | NA | CASHDRGDTGELFF
TRBJ2-7 | TRBV5-1 | NA | CASSLLIKAGGNEQYF
TRBJ1-6 | TRBV28 | once | CASSRQGLGSPLHF
TRBJ2-2 | TRBV19 | once | CASSIGLAVPTGELFF
TRBJ2-3 | TRBV6-6 | NA | CASNAPGGDTQYF
TRBJ2-7 | TRBV5-6 | NA | CASSTDPGSSSYEQYF
TRBJ2-1 | TRBV20-1 | few | CSASTGRIYNEQFF
TRBJ2-7 | TRBV7-9 | NA | CASSPQGHEQYF
TRBJ1-5 | TRBV11-2 | NA | CASSQTGGNQPQHF
TRBJ2-3 | TRBV30 | NA | CAWRSAGELDTQYF
TRBJ2-3 | TRBV5-1 | NA | CASSQGLKNTDTQYF
TRBJ2-5 | TRBV14 | NA | CASSQGGTKTQYF
TRBJ1-4 | TRBV13 | NA | CASSFREKLFF
TRBJ1-2 | TRBV28 | NA | CASTKQVGYGYTF
TRBJ2-7 | TRBV24-1 | NA | CATSDNRDGYEQYF
TRBJ2-7 | TRBV28 | NA | CASRGQGYSYEQYF
TRBJ2-1 | TRBV12-3/TRBV12-4 | NA | CASSLGARQFF
TRBJ1-2 | TRBV2 | few | CASSVKLGYTF
TRBJ2-7 | TRBV30 | NA | CAWDSLTYEQYF
TRBJ1-1 | TRBV6-5 | NA | CASSILLNQVEAFF
TRBJ2-3 | TRBV6-5 | once | CASSYGQVSDTQYF
TRBJ2-1 | TRBV5-1 | NA | CASSGTGRNEQFF